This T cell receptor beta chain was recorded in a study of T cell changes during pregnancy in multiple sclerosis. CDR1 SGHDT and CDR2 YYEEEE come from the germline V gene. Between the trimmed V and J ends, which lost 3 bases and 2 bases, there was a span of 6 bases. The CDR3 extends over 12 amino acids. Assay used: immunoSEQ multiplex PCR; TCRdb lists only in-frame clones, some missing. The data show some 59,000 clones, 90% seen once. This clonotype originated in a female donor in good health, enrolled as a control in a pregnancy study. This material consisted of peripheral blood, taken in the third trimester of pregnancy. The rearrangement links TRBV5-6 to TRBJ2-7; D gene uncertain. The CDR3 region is CASSSTAYEQYF. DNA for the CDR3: TGTGCCAGCAGCTCGACTGCCTACGAGCAGTACTTC. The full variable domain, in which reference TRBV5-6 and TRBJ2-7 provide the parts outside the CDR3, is DAGVTQSPTHLIKTRGQQVTLRCSPKSGHDTVSWYQQALGQGPQFIFQYYEEEERQRGNFPDRFSGHQFPNYSSELNVNALLLGDSALYLCASSSTAYEQYFGPGTRLTVT.